The clone carrying this TCR beta chain was detected once. The data originate from a study of PD-L1 blockade in urothelial cancer. Looking at the study overall: Patients had been given 0 to 3 earlier chemotherapy regimens. Blood yielded a median of around 150,000 T cells per sample.

Per-patient samples, pretreatment and on-treatment, numbered 1 to 8. V shed 10 bases, J shed 2 bases, and the junction held 10 bases outside the gene matches. CDR1 is MDHEN, CDR2 SYDVKM, per germline. The CDR3 is 14 amino acids. Libraries were prepared by immunoSEQ multiplex PCR; TCRdb keeps only in-frame clonotypes and omits some of them. The table has approximately 100,000 clones, over 80% seen once. The source material was PBMCs, sampled around atezolizumab (anti-PD-L1) treatment. The clonotype comes from a woman older than 75 with urothelial cancer. The V call is TRBV28, the J call TRBJ2-7, with 8 bases matching TRBD2. The DNA for the CDR3 is TGTGCCACTCGAACGGGAGGGCCCCCCTACGAGCAGTACTTC. Residues: CATRTGGPPYEQYF.